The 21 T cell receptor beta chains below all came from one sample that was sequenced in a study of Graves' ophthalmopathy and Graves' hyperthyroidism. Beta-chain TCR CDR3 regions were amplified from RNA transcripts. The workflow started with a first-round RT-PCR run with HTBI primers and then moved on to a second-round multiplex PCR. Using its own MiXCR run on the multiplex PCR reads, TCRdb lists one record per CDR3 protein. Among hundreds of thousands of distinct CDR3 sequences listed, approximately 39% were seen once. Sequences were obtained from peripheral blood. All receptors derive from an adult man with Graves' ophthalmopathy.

CDR3 nucleotide sequence: TGCGCCAGCAGCATTAGCGGGGGTAAAGAGACCCAGTACTTC. As protein: CASSISGGKETQYF. V usage is TRBV5-1 and J usage is TRBJ2-5; 9 bases fit TRBD2. CDR3 length: 14 amino acids. Germline V CDR1 and CDR2: SGHRS, YFSETQ. Trimming at V came to 4 bases and at J to 3 bases, leaving 4 bases not matched to a gene. The full variable domain, its missing parts supplied by reference TRBV5-1 and TRBJ2-5, is KAGVTQTPRYLIKTRGQQVTLSCSPISGHRSVSWYQQTPGQGLQFLFEYFSETQRNKGNFPGRFSGRQFSNSRSEMNVSTLELGDSALYLCASSISGGKETQYFGPGTRLLVL.

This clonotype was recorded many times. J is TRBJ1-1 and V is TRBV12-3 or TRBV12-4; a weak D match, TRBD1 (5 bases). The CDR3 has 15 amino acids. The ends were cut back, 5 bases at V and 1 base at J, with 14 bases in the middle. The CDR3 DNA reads TGTGCCAGCAGTCCCGTAGGGACGGAGAACACTGAAGCTTTCTTT. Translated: CASSPVGTENTEAFF.

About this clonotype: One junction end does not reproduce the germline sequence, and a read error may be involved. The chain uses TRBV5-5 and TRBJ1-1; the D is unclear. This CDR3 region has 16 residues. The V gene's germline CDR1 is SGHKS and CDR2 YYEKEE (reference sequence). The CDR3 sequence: CASSQDWQQLNTEAFF. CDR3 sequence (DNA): TGCGCCAGCAGCCAAGATTGGCAGCAATTGAACACTGAAGCTTTCTTT. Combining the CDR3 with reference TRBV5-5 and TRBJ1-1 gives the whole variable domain DAGVTQSPTHLIKTRGQQVTLRCSPISGHKSVSWYQQVLGQGPQFIFQYYEKEERGRGNFPDRFSARQFPNYSSELNVNALLLGDSALYLCASSQDWQQLNTEAFFGQGTRLTVV.

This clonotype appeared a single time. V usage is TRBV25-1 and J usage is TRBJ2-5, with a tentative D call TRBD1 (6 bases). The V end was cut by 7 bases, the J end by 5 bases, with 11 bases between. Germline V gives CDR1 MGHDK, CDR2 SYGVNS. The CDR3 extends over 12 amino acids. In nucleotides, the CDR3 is TGTGCCAGCATGGGGGCTTGGGAGACCCAGTACTTC. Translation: CASMGAWETQYF.

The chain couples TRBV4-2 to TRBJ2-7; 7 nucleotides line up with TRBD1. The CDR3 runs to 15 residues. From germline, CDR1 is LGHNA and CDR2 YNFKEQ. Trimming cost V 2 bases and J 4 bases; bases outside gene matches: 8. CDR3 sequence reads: CASSQTGTARYEQYF. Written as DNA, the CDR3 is TGTGCCAGCAGCCAAACCGGGACAGCGCGATACGAGCAGTACTTC.

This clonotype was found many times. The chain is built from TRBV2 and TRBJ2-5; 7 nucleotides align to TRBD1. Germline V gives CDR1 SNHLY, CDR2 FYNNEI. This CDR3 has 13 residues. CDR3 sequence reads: CVSQGVFQETQYF. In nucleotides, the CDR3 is TGTGTCTCCCAGGGGGTTTTCCAAGAGACCCAGTACTTC.

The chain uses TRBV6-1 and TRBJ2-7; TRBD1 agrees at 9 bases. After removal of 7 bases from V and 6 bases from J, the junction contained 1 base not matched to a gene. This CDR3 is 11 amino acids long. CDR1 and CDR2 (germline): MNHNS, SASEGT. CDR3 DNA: TGTGCCAGCATACAGGGGGCCGAGCAGTACTTC. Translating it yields CASIQGAEQYF.

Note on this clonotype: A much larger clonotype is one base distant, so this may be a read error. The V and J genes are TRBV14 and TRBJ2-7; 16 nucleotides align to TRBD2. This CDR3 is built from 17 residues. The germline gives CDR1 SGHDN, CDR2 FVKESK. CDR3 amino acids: CTSSLPGLAGGLHEQYF. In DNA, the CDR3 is TGTACCAGCAGCCTACCGGGACTAGCGGGAGGGCTCCACGAGCAGTACTTC.

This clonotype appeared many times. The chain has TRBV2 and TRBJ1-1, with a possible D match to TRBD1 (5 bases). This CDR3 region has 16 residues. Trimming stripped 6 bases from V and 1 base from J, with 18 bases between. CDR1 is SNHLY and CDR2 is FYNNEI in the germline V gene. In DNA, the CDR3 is TGTGCCAGCAGGGGGGTACGGCAGGGACGGAACACTGAAGCTTTCTTT. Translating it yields CASRGVRQGRNTEAFF. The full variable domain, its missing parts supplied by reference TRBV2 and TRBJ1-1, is EPEVTQTPSHQVTQMGQEVILRCVPISNHLYFYWYRQILGQKVEFLVSFYNNEISEKSEIFDDQFSVERPDGSNFTLKIRSTKLEDSAMYFCASRGVRQGRNTEAFFGQGTRLTVV.

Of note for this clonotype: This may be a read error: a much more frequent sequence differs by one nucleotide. In nucleotides, the CDR3 is TGCAGTCTCCCACCGGACAGCGGTCCCTCTAGCTATGGCTACACCTTC. Its translation: CSLPPDSGPSSYGYTF. The V call is TRBV20-1, the J call TRBJ1-2, with a weak D call TRBD1 (6 bases). The V end was cut by 8 bases, the J end by 4 bases, with 26 bases between. Germline lookup yields CDR1 DFQATT and CDR2 SNEGSKA (reference sequence). The CDR3 is 16 residues long.

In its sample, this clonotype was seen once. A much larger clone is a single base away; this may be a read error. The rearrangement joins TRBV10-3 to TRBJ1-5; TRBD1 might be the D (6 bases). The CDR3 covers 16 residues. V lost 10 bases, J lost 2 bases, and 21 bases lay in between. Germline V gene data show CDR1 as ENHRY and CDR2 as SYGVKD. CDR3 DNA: TGTGCCAGCAGCGTGAGCCCAGGGGAAGGCAATCAGCCCCAGCATTTT. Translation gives CASSVSPGEGNQPQHF.

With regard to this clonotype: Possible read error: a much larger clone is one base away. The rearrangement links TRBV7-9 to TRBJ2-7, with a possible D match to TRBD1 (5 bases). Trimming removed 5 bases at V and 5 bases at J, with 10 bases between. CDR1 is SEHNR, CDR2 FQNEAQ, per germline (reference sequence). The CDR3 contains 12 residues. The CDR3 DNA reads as TGTGCCAGCAGCGTATTACAGGACGAGCAGTACTTC. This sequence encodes CASSVLQDEQYF.

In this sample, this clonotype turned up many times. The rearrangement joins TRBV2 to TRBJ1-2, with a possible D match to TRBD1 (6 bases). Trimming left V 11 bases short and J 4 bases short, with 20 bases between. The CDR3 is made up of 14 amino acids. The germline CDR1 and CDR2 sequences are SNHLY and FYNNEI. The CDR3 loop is CARTGGLGGYGYTF. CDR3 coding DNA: TGTGCCCGGACCGGGGGACTAGGGGGCTATGGCTACACCTTC. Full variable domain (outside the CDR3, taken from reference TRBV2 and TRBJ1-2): EPEVTQTPSHQVTQMGQEVILRCVPISNHLYFYWYRQILGQKVEFLVSFYNNEISEKSEIFDDQFSVERPDGSNFTLKIRSTKLEDSAMYFCARTGGLGGYGYTFGSGTRLTVV.

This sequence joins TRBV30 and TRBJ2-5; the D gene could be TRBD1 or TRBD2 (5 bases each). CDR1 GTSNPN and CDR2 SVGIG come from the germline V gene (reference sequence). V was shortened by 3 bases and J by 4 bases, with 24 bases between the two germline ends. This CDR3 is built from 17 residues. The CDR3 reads CAWRIGAGWSSGETQYF. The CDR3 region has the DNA TGTGCCTGGAGGATCGGGGCAGGGTGGTCTTCAGGAGAGACCCAGTACTTC. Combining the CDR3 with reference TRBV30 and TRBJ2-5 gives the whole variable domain SQTIHQWPATLVQPVGSPLSLECTVEGTSNPNLYWYRQAAGRGLQLLFYSVGIGQISSEVPQNLSASRPQDRQFILSSKKLLLSDSGFYLCAWRIGAGWSSGETQYFGPGTRLLVL.

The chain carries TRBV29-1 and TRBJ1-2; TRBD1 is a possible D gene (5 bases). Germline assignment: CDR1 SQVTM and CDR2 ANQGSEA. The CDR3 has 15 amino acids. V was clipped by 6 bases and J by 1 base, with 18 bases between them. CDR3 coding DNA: TGCAGCGTCTCGGACGGCGGGGGTCTTAACTATGGCTACACCTTC. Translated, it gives CSVSDGGGLNYGYTF.

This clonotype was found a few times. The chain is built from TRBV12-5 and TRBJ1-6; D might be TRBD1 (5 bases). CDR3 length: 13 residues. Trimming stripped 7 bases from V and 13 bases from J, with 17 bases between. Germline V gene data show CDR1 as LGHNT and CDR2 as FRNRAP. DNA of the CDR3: TGTGCTAGTGTGCCGGCCGAGGGGAGGCCCCTCCACTTT. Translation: CASVPAEGRPLHF.

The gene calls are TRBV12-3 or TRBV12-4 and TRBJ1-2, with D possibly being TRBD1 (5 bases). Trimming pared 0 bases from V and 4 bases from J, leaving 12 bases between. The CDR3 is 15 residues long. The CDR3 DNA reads TGTGCCAGCAGTTTAGCGCAAGGGGAAGGCTATGGCTACACCTTC. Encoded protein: CASSLAQGEGYGYTF.

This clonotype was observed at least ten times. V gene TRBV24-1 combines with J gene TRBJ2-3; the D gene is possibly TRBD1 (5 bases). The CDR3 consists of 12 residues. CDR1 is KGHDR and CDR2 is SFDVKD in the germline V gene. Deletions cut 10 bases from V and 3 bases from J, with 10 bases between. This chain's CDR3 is CATLGQTDTQYF. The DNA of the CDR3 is TGTGCCACTCTGGGGCAGACAGATACGCAGTATTTT.

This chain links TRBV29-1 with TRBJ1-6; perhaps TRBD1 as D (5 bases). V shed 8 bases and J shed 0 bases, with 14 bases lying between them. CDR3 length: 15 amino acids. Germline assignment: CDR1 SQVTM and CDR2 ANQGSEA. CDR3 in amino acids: CSPGLRSSYNSPLHF. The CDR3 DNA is TGCAGCCCGGGACTACGGAGCTCCTATAATTCACCCCTCCACTTT.

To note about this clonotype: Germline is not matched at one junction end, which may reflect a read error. DNA of the CDR3: TGCGCCAGCAGCGCGCCTCTCGGGACAGAAGCTTTCTTT. This sequence encodes CASSAPLGTEAFF. The chain uses TRBV9 and TRBJ1-1; tentatively, D is TRBD1 (6 bases). The CDR3 sequence is 13 residues long. From germline, CDR1 is SGDLS and CDR2 YYNGEE.

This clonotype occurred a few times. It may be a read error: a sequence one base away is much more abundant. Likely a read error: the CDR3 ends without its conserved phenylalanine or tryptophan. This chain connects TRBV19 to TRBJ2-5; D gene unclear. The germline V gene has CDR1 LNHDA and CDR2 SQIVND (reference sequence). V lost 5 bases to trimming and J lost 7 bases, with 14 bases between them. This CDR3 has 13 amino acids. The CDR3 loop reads CASSLVHLRTQYL. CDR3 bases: TGTGCCAGTAGTTTGGTGCATCTCAGGACCCAGTACCTC.